These T cell receptor beta chains were read from a single sample in a study of cytomegalovirus exposure and HLA in healthy donors. Libraries were prepared by immunoSEQ multiplex PCR; TCRdb keeps only in-frame clonotypes and omits some of them. The data show more than 95,000 clones, approximately 73% seen once. Sequenced sample: PBMCs. The receptors were sampled from a woman aged 18-30 years in good health and CMV-seropositive. Both conserved end residues are part of each CDR3. The D gene is left open where the match is weak. A row's size may be missing; if present it is once, few, many or a size class.

V gene: TRBV5-5; clone size: NA; J gene: TRBJ1-1; D gene: TRBD1; CDR3 protein: CASSLGAGGRTEAFF; CDR3 DNA: TGTGCCAGCAGCTTGGGTGCAGGGGGACGTACTGAAGCTTTCTTT
V gene: TRBV7-3; clone size: NA; J gene: TRBJ1-1; D gene: TRBD1; CDR3 protein: CASSTQGAQFTEAFF; CDR3 DNA: TGTGCCAGCAGCACCCAGGGGGCGCAGTTCACTGAAGCTTTCTTT
V gene: TRBV4-3; clone size: few; J gene: TRBJ2-5; D gene: NA; CDR3 protein: CASSPRLAAEETQYF; CDR3 DNA: TGCGCCAGCAGCCCAAGATTAGCAGCAGAAGAGACCCAGTACTTC
V gene: TRBV30; clone size: NA; J gene: TRBJ2-5; D gene: TRBD2; CDR3 protein: CAQGVRGREETQYF; CDR3 DNA: TGTGCCCAAGGGGTCCGGGGGAGGGAAGAGACCCAGTACTTC
V gene: TRBV10-2; clone size: NA; J gene: TRBJ2-7; D gene: NA; CDR3 protein: CASSEIIGGSGQYF; CDR3 DNA: TGCGCCAGCAGTGAGATAATCGGAGGGAGCGGGCAGTACTTC
V gene: TRBV4-2; clone size: NA; J gene: TRBJ2-2; D gene: NA; CDR3 protein: CASTPRGVGELFF; CDR3 DNA: TGTGCCAGCACTCCAAGGGGCGTCGGGGAGCTGTTTTTT
V gene: TRBV6-6; clone size: few; J gene: TRBJ1-2; D gene: TRBD1; CDR3 protein: CASSATGEGYTF; CDR3 DNA: TGTGCCAGCAGTGCGACAGGGGAGGGCTACACCTTC
V gene: TRBV6-1; clone size: NA; J gene: TRBJ2-5; D gene: NA; CDR3 protein: CASSELVGTEAETQYF; CDR3 DNA: TGTGCCAGCAGTGAATTAGTCGGGACTGAAGCGGAGACCCAGTACTTC
V gene: TRBV27; clone size: NA; J gene: TRBJ2-2; D gene: NA; CDR3 protein: CASLHLNTGELFF; CDR3 DNA: TGTGCCAGCTTACACCTGAACACCGGGGAGCTGTTTTTT
V gene: TRBV5-1; clone size: NA; J gene: TRBJ2-1; D gene: NA; CDR3 protein: CASSSFGTPSNEQFF; CDR3 DNA: TGCGCCAGCAGCTCCTTCGGGACACCCTCCAATGAGCAGTTCTTC
V gene: TRBV10-3; clone size: NA; J gene: TRBJ2-1; D gene: TRBD2; CDR3 protein: CAIRALAGGPKSDEQFF; CDR3 DNA: TGTGCCATCAGGGCCCTAGCGGGGGGGCCTAAGTCGGATGAGCAGTTCTTC
V gene: TRBV7-9; clone size: NA; J gene: TRBJ1-1; D gene: TRBD1; CDR3 protein: CASSPGQGKAEAFF; CDR3 DNA: TGTGCCAGCAGCCCGGGACAGGGTAAAGCTGAAGCTTTCTTT